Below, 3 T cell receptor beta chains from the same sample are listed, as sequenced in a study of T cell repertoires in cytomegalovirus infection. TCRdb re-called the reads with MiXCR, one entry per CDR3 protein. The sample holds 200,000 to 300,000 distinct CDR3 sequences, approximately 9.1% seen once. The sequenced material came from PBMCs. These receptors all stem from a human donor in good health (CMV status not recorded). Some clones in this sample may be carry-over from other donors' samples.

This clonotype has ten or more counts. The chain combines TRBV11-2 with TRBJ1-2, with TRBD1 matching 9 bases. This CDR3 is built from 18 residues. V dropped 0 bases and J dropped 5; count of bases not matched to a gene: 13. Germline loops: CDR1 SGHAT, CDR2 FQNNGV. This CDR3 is CASSLDASGQGRGYGYTF. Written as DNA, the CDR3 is TGTGCCAGCAGCTTAGATGCCTCAGGACAGGGGAGGGGATATGGCTACACCTTC.

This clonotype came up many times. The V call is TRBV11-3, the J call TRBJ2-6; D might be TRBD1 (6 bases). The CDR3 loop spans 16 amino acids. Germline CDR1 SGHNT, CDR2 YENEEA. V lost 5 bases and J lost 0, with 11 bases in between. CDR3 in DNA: TGTGCCAGCAGCGGAACAGGGCCCTCTGGGGCCAACGTCCTGACTTTC. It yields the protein CASSGTGPSGANVLTF.

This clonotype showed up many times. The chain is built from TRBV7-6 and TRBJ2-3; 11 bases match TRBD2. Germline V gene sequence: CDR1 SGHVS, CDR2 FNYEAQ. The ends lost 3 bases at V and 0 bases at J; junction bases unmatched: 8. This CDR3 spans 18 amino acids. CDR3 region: CASSLVPSGGQSTDTQYF. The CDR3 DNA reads TGTGCCAGCAGCTTGGTACCTAGCGGGGGGCAAAGCACAGATACGCAGTATTTT.